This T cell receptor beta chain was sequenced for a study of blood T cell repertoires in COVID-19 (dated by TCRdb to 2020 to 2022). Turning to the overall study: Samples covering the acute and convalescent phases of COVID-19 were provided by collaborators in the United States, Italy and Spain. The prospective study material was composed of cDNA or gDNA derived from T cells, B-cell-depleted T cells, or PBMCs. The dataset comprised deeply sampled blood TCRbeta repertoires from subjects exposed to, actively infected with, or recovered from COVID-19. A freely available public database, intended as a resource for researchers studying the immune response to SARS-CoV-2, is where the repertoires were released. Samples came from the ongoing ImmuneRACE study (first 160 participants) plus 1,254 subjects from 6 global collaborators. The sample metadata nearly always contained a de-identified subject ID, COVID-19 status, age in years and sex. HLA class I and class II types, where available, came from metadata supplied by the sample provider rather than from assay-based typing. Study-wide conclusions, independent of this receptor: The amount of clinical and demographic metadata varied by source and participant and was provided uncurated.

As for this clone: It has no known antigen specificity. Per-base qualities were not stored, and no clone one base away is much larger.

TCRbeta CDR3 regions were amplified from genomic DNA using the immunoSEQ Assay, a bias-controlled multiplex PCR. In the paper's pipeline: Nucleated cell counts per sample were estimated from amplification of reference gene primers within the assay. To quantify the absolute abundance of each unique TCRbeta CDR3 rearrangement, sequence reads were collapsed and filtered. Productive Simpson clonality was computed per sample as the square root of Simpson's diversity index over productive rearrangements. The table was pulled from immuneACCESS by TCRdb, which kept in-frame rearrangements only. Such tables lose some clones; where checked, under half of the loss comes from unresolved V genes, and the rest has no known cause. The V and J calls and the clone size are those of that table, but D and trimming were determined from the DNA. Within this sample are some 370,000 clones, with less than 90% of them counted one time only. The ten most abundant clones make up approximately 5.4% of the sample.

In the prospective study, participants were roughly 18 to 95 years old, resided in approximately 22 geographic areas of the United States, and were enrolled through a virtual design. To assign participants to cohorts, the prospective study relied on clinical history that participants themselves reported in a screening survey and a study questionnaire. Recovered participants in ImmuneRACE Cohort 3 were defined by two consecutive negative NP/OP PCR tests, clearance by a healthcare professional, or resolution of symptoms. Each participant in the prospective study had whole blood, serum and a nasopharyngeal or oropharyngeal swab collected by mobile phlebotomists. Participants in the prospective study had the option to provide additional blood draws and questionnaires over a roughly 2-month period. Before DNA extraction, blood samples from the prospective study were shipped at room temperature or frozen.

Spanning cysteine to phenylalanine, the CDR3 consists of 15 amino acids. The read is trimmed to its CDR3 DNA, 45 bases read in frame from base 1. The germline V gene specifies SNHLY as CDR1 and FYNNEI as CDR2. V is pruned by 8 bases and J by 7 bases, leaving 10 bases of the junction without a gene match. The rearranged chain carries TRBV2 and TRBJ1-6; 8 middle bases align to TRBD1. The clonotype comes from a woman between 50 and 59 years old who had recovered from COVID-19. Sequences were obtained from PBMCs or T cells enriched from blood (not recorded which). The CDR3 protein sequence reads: CASGRTGQGNSPLHF. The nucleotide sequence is TGTGCCAGCGGACGGACAGGGCAGGGGAATTCACCCCTCCACTTT.